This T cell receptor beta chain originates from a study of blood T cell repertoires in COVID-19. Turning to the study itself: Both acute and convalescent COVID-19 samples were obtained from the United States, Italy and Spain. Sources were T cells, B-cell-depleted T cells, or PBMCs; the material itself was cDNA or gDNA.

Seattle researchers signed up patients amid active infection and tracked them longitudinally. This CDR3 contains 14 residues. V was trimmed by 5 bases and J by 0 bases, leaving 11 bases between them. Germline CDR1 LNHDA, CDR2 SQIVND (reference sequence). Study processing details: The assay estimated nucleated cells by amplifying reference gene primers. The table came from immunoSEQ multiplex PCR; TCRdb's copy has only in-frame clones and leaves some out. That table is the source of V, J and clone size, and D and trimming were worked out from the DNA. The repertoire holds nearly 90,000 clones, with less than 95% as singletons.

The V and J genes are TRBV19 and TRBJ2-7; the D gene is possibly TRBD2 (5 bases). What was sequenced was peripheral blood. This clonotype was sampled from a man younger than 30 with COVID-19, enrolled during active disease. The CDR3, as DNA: TGTGCCAGTAGTTTTGCAGGAGGCTCCTACGAGCAGTACTTC. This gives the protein CASSFAGGSYEQYF.